Listed here are 28 T cell receptor beta chains from one sample, sequenced in a study of T cell responses to AZD1222 COVID-19 vaccine. The protocol was immunoSEQ multiplex PCR, while the TCRdb copy is restricted to in-frame clones and leaves out a portion. The repertoire holds more than 150,000 clones, with more than 85% as singletons. The sequences come from peripheral blood, collected on day 0 of AZD1222 vaccination. The receptors were sampled from an adult in good health.

This chain uses TRBV19 with TRBJ2-5, with D maybe TRBD2 (5 bases). There are 12 residues in the CDR3. V was pared by 7 bases and J by 4 bases, with 10 bases between. CDR1 LNHDA and CDR2 SQIVND come from the germline V gene (reference sequence). CDR3 amino acids: CASKSEAETQYF. In nucleotides, the CDR3 is TGTGCCAGTAAATCGGAGGCAGAGACCCAGTACTTC.

The chain couples TRBV30 to TRBJ1-2; the D gene is possibly TRBD1 (5 bases). The V end lost 5 bases, the J end lost 4 bases, and 11 bases lay between the germline ends. From germline, CDR1 is GTSNPN and CDR2 SVGIG (reference sequence). The CDR3 is 12 amino acids. In nucleotides, the CDR3 is TGTGCCTGGTCGGGGCGTTCCTATGGCTACACCTTC. Translating gives CAWSGRSYGYTF.

The count of this clone is one. This rearrangement joins TRBV11-1 to TRBJ1-4; D is unclear. Looked up from germline, CDR1 is SGHAT and CDR2 is FQDESV (reference sequence). V was pared by 3 bases and J by 3 bases, with 14 bases between. The CDR3 spans 16 residues. CDR3 coding DNA: TGTGCCAGCAGCTTCGGAGGGCGCGGGGCTAATGAAAAACTGTTTTTT. This sequence encodes CASSFGGRGANEKLFF.

The chain links TRBV5-1 to TRBJ2-1; D gene uncertain. The CDR3 totals 15 residues. Germline V lookup: CDR1 SGHRS, CDR2 YFSETQ. The ends were cut back, 0 bases at V and 1 base at J, with 8 bases in the middle. The CDR3 is CASSLVQNSYNEQFF. The CDR3 DNA reads TGCGCCAGCAGCTTGGTACAGAATTCCTACAATGAGCAGTTCTTC.

This clone was seen a few times. The chain couples TRBV28 to TRBJ2-7; a weak D match, TRBD1 (5 bases). This CDR3 has 15 residues. Germline CDR1 reads MDHEN; CDR2 reads SYDVKM. Trimming removed 6 bases from V and 0 bases from J, with 15 bases in between. Written as DNA, the CDR3 is TGTGCCAGCAGCCCTGGGGCGGTTAGCTCCTACGAGCAGTACTTC. It encodes CASSPGAVSSYEQYF.

This rearrangement joins TRBV10-3 to TRBJ2-7; 7 bases line up with TRBD2. J was trimmed by 5 bases and V by 0 bases; bases with no gene match: 7. There are 15 residues in the CDR3. Germline loops: CDR1 ENHRY, CDR2 SYGVKD. The CDR3 spells CAISESVREINEQYF. CDR3 in DNA: TGTGCCATCAGTGAGTCGGTGCGGGAGATCAACGAGCAGTACTTC.

This chain connects TRBV2 to TRBJ1-2; no firm D call. This CDR3 region has 12 residues. Looked up from germline, CDR1 is SNHLY and CDR2 is FYNNEI. Trimming took 2 bases from V and 7 from J, leaving 8 bases between them. For the CDR3, the DNA is TGTGCCAGCAGTGAATACGGACGTGGCTACACCTTC. Amino acid sequence: CASSEYGRGYTF.

The V and J genes are TRBV9 and TRBJ2-1, with D tentatively TRBD2 (5 bases). Deletions cut 4 bases from V and 2 bases from J, with 16 bases between. Germline values: CDR1 SGDLS, CDR2 YYNGEE. CDR3 length: 16 amino acids. In nucleotides, the CDR3 is TGTGCCAGCAGCTCTGGTCAAAGCGGAACCTACAATGAGCAGTTCTTC. Its translation is CASSSGQSGTYNEQFF. The whole variable domain, filled in from reference TRBV9 and TRBJ2-1, reads DSGVTQTPKHLITATGQRVTLRCSPRSGDLSVYWYQQSLDQGLQFLIQYYNGEERAKGNILERFSAQQFPDLHSELNLSSLELGDSALYFCASSSGQSGTYNEQFFGPGTRLTVL.

The chain uses TRBV21-1 and TRBJ2-7; TRBD2 is the table's D call and was not checked against the DNA. TRBV21-1 is listed as a pseudogene. This CDR3 is 15 amino acids long. CDR3 residues: CASPGGLADSYEQYF. In DNA, the CDR3 is TGTGCCAGCCCGGGGGGGCTAGCGGACTCCTACGAGCAGTACTTC.

This clone was seen only a few times. The CDR3 region has the DNA TGTGCCAGCAGCACTACTAGCGGCTACGAGCAGTACTTC. This translates into CASSTTSGYEQYF. The J gene is TRBJ2-7, the V gene TRBV7-2, with 8 nucleotides matching TRBD2. The CDR3 covers 13 residues. Germline V CDR1 and CDR2: SGHTA, FQGNSA. The trim removed 5 bases at V and 3 bases at J, leaving 3 bases unmatched.

The J gene is TRBJ2-2, the V gene TRBV11-3; 7 bases are a match to TRBD2. Germline loops: CDR1 SGHNT, CDR2 YENEEA. This CDR3 spans 15 amino acids. The V segment lost 5 bases and the J segment 3 bases; nucleotides outside the gene matches: 6. CDR3 protein: CASSTTSVYTGELFF. The CDR3 bases are TGTGCCAGCAGCACCACTAGCGTTTACACCGGGGAGCTGTTTTTT. Supplemented by reference TRBV11-3 and TRBJ2-2, the full variable domain reads EAGVVQSPRYKIIEKKQPVAFWCNPISGHNTLYWYLQNLGQGPELLIRYENEEAVDDSQLPKDRFSAERLKGVDSTLKIQPAELGDSAVYLCASSTTSVYTGELFFGEGSRLTVL.

The chain carries TRBV2 and TRBJ2-7; 7 positions agree with TRBD1. The CDR3 runs to 14 residues. V lost 5 bases, J lost 2 bases, and 6 bases stayed unmatched. Germline values: CDR1 SNHLY, CDR2 FYNNEI. The CDR3 region has the DNA TGTGCCAGCAGTCAACAGGGGATTACCTACGAGCAGTACTTC. Translated: CASSQQGITYEQYF.

This chain connects TRBV28 to TRBJ1-4; 12 bases agree with TRBD1. Germline V gene lookup returns CDR1 MDHEN and CDR2 SYDVKM. The CDR3 has 16 amino acids. Trimming took 5 bases from V and 8 from J; bases not matched to a gene: 9. CDR3 coding DNA: TGTGCCAGCAGTAAATCCCTGGGACAGGGGGCCGAAAAACTGTTTTTT. Protein product: CASSKSLGQGAEKLFF.

The CDR3 is CASSIGLAGGEQYF. CDR3 coding DNA: TGTGCCAGTAGTATAGGGCTAGCGGGAGGCGAGCAGTACTTC. The chain combines TRBV19 with TRBJ2-7, with 11 bases fitting TRBD2. Germline lookup yields CDR1 LNHDA and CDR2 SQIVND (reference sequence). This CDR3 region has 14 residues. The J segment lost 6 bases and the V segment lost 1 base, leaving 2 bases of the junction unmatched.

The chain couples TRBV7-2 to TRBJ2-7; D unclear. Trimming took 5 bases from V and 4 from J, leaving 12 bases between them. The CDR3 has 13 amino acids. The V gene's germline CDR1 is SGHTA and CDR2 FQGNSA. The CDR3 is CASSPKGEYEQYF. CDR3 coding DNA: TGTGCCAGCAGCCCCAAGGGCGAATACGAGCAGTACTTC.

The chain carries TRBV6-5 and TRBJ1-3; D remains ambiguous. V gave up 6 bases and J gave up 0 bases, with 12 bases separating them. The germline CDR1 and CDR2 sequences are MNHEY and SVGAGI. The CDR3 consists of 15 residues. The CDR3 bases are TGTGCCAGCAGAACCTCTCCGAGCTCTGGAAACACCATATATTTT. This translates into CASRTSPSSGNTIYF.

J is TRBJ2-1 and V is TRBV4-3; tentatively, D is TRBD1 (5 bases). The CDR3 is 15 amino acids. Germline V lookup: CDR1 LGHNA, CDR2 YSLEER. V was pared by 0 bases and J by 4 bases, with 10 bases between. CDR3 region: CASSQEGATYNEQFF. DNA for the CDR3: TGCGCCAGCAGCCAAGAAGGGGCGACGTACAATGAGCAGTTCTTC.

The genes are TRBV7-9 and TRBJ2-3; D is unresolved. The CDR3 is made up of 13 amino acids. The V end was cut by 6 bases, the J end by 1 base, with 8 bases between. Germline V gene sequence: CDR1 SEHNR, CDR2 FQNEAQ (reference sequence). Written as DNA, the CDR3 is TGTGCCAGCAGATACCTCGGCACAGATACGCAGTATTTT. Protein: CASRYLGTDTQYF. Complete variable domain (other parts from reference TRBV7-9 and TRBJ2-3): DTGVSQNPRHKITKRGQNVTFRCDPISEHNRLYWYRQTLGQGPEFLTYFQNEAQLEKSRLLSDRFSAERPKGSFSTLEIQRTEQGDSAMYLCASRYLGTDTQYFGPGTRLTVL.

This clone was recorded once. This sequence joins TRBV10-1 and TRBJ2-7, with a weak D call TRBD1 (6 bases). V lost 2 bases, J lost 5 bases, and 10 bases lay in between. The CDR3 runs to 13 residues. Germline values: CDR1 WNHNN, CDR2 SYGVQD (reference sequence). The chain's CDR3 is CASSEARGNEQYF. In DNA, the CDR3 is TGCGCCAGCAGTGAGGCCAGGGGAAACGAGCAGTACTTC.

The rearrangement joins TRBV29-1 to TRBJ1-1; 8 nucleotides agree with TRBD1. Germline lookup yields CDR1 SQVTM and CDR2 ANQGSEA. CDR3 length: 16 amino acids. V shed 6 bases, J shed 1 base, and the junction held 13 bases outside the gene matches. The CDR3 nucleotides read TGCAGCGTCGGGGGCGTTTTGACAGGGGAGAACACTGAAGCTTTCTTT. This gives the protein CSVGGVLTGENTEAFF.

The chain recombines TRBV28 with TRBJ1-6; 7 bases agree with TRBD1. V lost 3 bases to trimming and J lost 0 bases; unmatched junction nucleotides: 2. CDR1 MDHEN and CDR2 SYDVKM come from the germline V gene. The CDR3 covers 16 residues. CDR3 in DNA: TGTGCCAGCAGTTTCAACAGGGGCTCCTATAATTCACCCCTCCACTTT. It translates to CASSFNRGSYNSPLHF.

V and J are TRBV27 and TRBJ2-5; D might be TRBD1 (5 bases). CDR3 length: 15 residues. Trimming took off 6 bases at V and 4 bases at J, with 18 bases between the two ends. The germline CDR1 and CDR2 sequences are MNHEY and SMNVEV (reference sequence). The chain's CDR3 is CASRTSPQVRETQYF. For the CDR3, the DNA is TGTGCCAGCAGGACCTCTCCACAGGTACGAGAGACCCAGTACTTC.

The J gene is TRBJ1-4, the V gene TRBV3-1 (or the pseudogene TRBV3-2), with D unclear. This CDR3 comprises 14 residues. Trimming left V 4 bases short and J 4 bases short, with 10 bases between. Germline V gene data show CDR1 as LGHDT and CDR2 as YNNKEL (reference sequence). The CDR3 spells CASSRDGFNEKLFF. Written as DNA, the CDR3 is TGTGCCAGCAGCCGCGACGGGTTTAATGAAAAACTGTTTTTT.

J is TRBJ2-1 and V is TRBV4-1; D gene unclear. Trimming left V 0 bases short and J 4 bases short, with 7 bases between. CDR3 size: 14 residues. Germline assignment: CDR1 MGHRA and CDR2 YSYEKL. The CDR3 DNA sequence: TGCGCCAGCAGCCAAGATTGGATTTACAATGAGCAGTTCTTC. It translates to CASSQDWIYNEQFF.

The rearrangement links TRBV5-1 to TRBJ1-2; TRBD1 aligns across 7 bases. This CDR3 is built from 13 residues. Germline V CDR1 and CDR2: SGHRS, YFSETQ. With 7 bases clipped from V and 5 bases from J, the junction kept 8 bases outside the gene matches. CDR3 loop: CASERDSGYGYTF. DNA for the CDR3: TGCGCCAGCGAAAGGGACAGCGGGTATGGCTACACCTTC.

A few counts support this clone. The V call is TRBV19, the J call TRBJ1-5; the D is unclear. V shed 7 bases and J shed 3 bases, with 10 bases lying between them. Per the germline V gene, CDR1 is LNHDA and CDR2 is SQIVND (reference sequence). The CDR3 totals 13 residues. This CDR3 is CASTIGYNQPQHF. CDR3 DNA sequence: TGTGCCAGTACTATCGGGTACAATCAGCCCCAGCATTTT.

The chain recombines TRBV3-1 (or the pseudogene TRBV3-2) with TRBJ1-1, with a tentative D call TRBD1 (5 bases). V was clipped by 3 bases and J by 4 bases, with 9 bases between them. The germline V gene encodes CDR1 LGHDT and CDR2 YNNKEL (reference sequence). The CDR3 length is 13 residues. CDR3 coding DNA: TGTGCCAGCAGCCAGGGGGTGGGCACTGAAGCTTTCTTT. As protein: CASSQGVGTEAFF.

CDR3: CASRGQETQYF. The DNA of the CDR3 is TGTGCCAGTAGGGGGCAAGAGACCCAGTACTTC. The V and J genes are TRBV19 and TRBJ2-5; no firm D call. Germline values: CDR1 LNHDA, CDR2 SQIVND (reference sequence). Trimming stripped 6 bases from V and 2 bases from J, with 4 bases between. The CDR3 runs 11 residues.